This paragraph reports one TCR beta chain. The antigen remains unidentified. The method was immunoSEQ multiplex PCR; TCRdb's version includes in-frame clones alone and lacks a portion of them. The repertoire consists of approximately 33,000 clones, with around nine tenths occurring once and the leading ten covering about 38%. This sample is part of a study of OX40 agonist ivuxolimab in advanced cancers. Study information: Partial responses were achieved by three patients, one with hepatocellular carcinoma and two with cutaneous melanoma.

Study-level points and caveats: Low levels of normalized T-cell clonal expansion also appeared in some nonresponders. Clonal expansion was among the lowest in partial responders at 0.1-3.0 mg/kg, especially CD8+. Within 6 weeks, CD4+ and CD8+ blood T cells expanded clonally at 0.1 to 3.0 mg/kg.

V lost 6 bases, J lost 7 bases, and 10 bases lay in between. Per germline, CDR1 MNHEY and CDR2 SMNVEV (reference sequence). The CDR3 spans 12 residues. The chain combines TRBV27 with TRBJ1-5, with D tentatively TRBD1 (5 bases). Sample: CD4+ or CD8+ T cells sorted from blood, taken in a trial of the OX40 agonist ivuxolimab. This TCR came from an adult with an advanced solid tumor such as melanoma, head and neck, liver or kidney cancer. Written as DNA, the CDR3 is TGTGCCAGCAGCAAGGGGAGGCAGCCCCAGCATTTT. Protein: CASSKGRQPQHF.